This entry is about one T cell receptor (beta chain). The CDR3 has 12 amino acids. Germline V CDR1 and CDR2: SNHLY, FYNNEI. Trimming cost V 2 bases and J 7 bases, with 9 bases left between them. TCRdb's table, derived via immunoSEQ multiplex PCR, lists solely in-frame clones and lacks some. The sample lists under 100,000 clones, roughly four fifths occurring once. The sample comes from a study of OX40 agonist ivuxolimab in advanced cancers. The wider study: Among those enrolled, mean age was about 58 years (range roughly 23 to 79) and approximately 83% were male.

This TCR came from an adult with an advanced solid tumor such as melanoma, head and neck, liver or kidney cancer. The sequencing here drew on CD4+ or CD8+ T cells sorted from blood, taken in a trial of the OX40 agonist ivuxolimab. The chain carries TRBV2 and TRBJ2-7; D unclear. The CDR3 reads CASSEWSEEQYF. The CDR3 region has the DNA TGTGCCAGCAGTGAATGGTCGGAGGAGCAGTACTTC. The full variable domain, its missing parts supplied by reference TRBV2 and TRBJ2-7, is EPEVTQTPSHQVTQMGQEVILRCVPISNHLYFYWYRQILGQKVEFLVSFYNNEISEKSEIFDDQFSVERPDGSNFTLKIRSTKLEDSAMYFCASSEWSEEQYFGPGTRLTVT.